This T cell receptor beta chain was recovered during a study of beta chain features in type 1 diabetes. Study information: Healthy donors and patients had similar age, gender and cell yields.

There was one heparinised blood draw per donor, averaging roughly 0.12 L. CD4+ naive, central memory, regulatory and stem cell-like memory cells were sorted via CD45RO/CCR7/CD25/CD127/CD95/CD27. Broader study findings: People with Type 1 diabetes carried modestly yet significantly shorter TCRB CDR3s in all four CD4+ subsets.

The CDR3 sequence is 16 residues long. Germline CDR1 and CDR2: KGHSH and LQKENI. V was shortened by 0 bases and J by 2 bases, with 13 bases between the two germline ends. In its sample, this clone was seen a few times. Its specificity is not known. Expressed TCRB transcripts were sequenced because the isolated RNA had all been reverse transcribed beforehand. Generated by immunoSEQ multiplex PCR, the TCRdb table keeps only in-frame clones and is missing some. Of tens of thousands of clones listed, under 35% are singletons. The V call is TRBV18, the J call TRBJ2-5; possibly TRBD2 for D (5 bases). This receptor was identified in a woman under 30 in good health. Sequenced material: stem cell memory CD4+ T cells from blood. CDR3 loop: CASSPPVALAQETQYF. The DNA of the CDR3 is TGTGCCAGCTCACCACCGGTAGCGCTTGCACAAGAGACCCAGTACTTC.